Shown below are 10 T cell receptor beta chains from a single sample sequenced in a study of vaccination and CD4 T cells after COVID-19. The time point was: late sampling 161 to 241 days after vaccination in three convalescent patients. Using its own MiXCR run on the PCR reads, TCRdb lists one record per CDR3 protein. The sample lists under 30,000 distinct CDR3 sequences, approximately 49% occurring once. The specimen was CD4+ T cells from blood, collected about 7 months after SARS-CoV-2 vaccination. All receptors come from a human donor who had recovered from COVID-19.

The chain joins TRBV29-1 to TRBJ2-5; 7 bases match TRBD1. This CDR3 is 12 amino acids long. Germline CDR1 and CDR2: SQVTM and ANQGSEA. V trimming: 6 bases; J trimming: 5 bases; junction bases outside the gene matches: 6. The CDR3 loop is CSVRQGHETQYF. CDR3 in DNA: TGCAGCGTCCGACAGGGTCATGAGACCCAGTACTTC. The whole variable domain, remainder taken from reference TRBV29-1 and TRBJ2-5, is SAVISQKPSRDICQRGTSLTIQCQVDSQVTMMFWYRQQPGQSLTLIATANQGSEATYESGFVIDKFPISRPNLTFSTLTVSNMSPEDSSIYLCSVRQGHETQYFGPGTRLLVL.

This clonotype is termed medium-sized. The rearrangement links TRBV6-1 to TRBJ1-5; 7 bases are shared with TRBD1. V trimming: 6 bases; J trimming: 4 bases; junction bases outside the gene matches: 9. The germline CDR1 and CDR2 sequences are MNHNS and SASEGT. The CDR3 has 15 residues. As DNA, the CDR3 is TGTGCCAGCAGCCCTCTCGGGACAGTAAATCAGCCCCAGCATTTT. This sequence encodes CASSPLGTVNQPQHF.

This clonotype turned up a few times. The CDR3, as DNA: TGTGCCAGCAGCTTAAGGGGCCAGGGGTCGGGGCCGGCCGGGGAGCTGTTTTTT. It specifies CASSLRGQGSGPAGELFF. This chain uses TRBV7-9 with TRBJ2-2; D is perhaps TRBD1 (6 bases). Germline assignment: CDR1 SEHNR and CDR2 FQNEAQ (reference sequence). The CDR3 loop spans 18 amino acids. V was clipped by 2 bases and J by 6 bases, with 22 bases between them.

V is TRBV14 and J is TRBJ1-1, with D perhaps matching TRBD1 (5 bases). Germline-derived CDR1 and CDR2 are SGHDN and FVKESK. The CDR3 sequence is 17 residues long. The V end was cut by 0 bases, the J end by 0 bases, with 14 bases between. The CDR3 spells CASSQDRAGPMNTEAFF. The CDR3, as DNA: TGTGCCAGCAGCCAAGATAGAGCAGGGCCTATGAACACTGAAGCTTTCTTT.

This CDR3 reads CASSYSNPGQGYQPQHF. The CDR3 bases are TGTGCCAGCAGTTACTCGAATCCGGGACAGGGATATCAGCCCCAGCATTTT. The chain is built from TRBV6-5 and TRBJ1-5; 9 bases line up with TRBD1. The CDR3 covers 17 residues. Germline assignment: CDR1 MNHEY and CDR2 SVGAGI. After removal of 0 bases from V and 5 bases from J, the junction contained 8 bases not matched to a gene.

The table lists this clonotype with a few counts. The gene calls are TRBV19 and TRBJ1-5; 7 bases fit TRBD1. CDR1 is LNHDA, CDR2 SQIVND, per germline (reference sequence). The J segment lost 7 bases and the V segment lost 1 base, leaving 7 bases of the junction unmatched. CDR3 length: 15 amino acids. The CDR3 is CASSIGGGFGQPQHF. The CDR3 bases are TGTGCCAGTAGTATAGGAGGGGGCTTCGGGCAGCCCCAGCATTTT.

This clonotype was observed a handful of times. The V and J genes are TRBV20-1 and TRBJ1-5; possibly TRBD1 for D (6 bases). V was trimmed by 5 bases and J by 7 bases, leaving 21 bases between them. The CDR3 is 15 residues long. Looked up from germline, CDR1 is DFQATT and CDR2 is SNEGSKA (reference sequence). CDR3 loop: CSAPKGGGEGQPQHF. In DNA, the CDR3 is TGCAGTGCTCCGAAAGGGGGGGGTGAGGGCCAGCCCCAGCATTTT.

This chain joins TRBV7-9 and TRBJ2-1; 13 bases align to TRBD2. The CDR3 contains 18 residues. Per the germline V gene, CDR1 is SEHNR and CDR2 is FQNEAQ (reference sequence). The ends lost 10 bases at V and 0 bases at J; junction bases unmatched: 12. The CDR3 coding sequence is TGTGCCATCGGGATAGGACTAGCGGGGGTAAGCTCCTACAATGAGCAGTTCTTC. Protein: CAIGIGLAGVSSYNEQFF.

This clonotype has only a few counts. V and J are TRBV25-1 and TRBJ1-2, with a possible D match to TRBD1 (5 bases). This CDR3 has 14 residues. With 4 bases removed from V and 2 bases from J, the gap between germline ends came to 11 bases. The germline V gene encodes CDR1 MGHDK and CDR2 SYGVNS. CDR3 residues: CASSGDWTNYGYTF. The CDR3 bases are TGTGCCAGCAGTGGGGACTGGACCAACTATGGCTACACCTTC.

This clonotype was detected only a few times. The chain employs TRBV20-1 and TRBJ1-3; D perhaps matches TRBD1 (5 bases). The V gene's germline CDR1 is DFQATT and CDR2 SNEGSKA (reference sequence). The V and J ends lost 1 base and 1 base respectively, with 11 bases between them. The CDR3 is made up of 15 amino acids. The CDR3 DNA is TGCAGTGCTAGAGGGGCAGGGCCGTCTGGAAACACCATATATTTT. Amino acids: CSARGAGPSGNTIYF.